The T cell receptor beta chain described here comes from a study of T cell responses to AZD1222 COVID-19 vaccine. Profiled with immunoSEQ multiplex PCR; TCRdb holds only in-frame clones, not every one. This sample yields some 150,000 clones, of which about 89% are seen a single time; approximately 1.8% belongs to the top ten. CDR3 size: 17 residues. The germline CDR1 and CDR2 sequences are SGHAT and FQNNGV. Germline trimming cut 5 bases from V and 0 bases from J; bases unmatched to any gene: 10. This clone was recorded once. V is TRBV11-2 and J is TRBJ2-1; 7 bases are a match to TRBD2. The sequence came from an adult in good health. This sample comprised peripheral blood, obtained on day 0 of AZD1222 vaccination. DNA for the CDR3: TGTGCCAGCAGCCAAATTTCTCGACTAGCCTCCTACAATGAGCAGTTCTTC. Translating gives CASSQISRLASYNEQFF. The variable domain in full, with the rest retrieved from reference TRBV11-2 and TRBJ2-1, is EAGVAQSPRYKIIEKRQSVAFWCNPISGHATLYWYQQILGQGPKLLIQFQNNGVVDDSQLPKDRFSAERLKGVDSTLKIQPAKLEDSAVYLCASSQISRLASYNEQFFGPGTRLTVL.